This TCR beta chain is from a study of technical replicates of blood from several donors (dated by TCRdb to 2017 to 2019). Reading from cysteine to phenylalanine, the CDR3 counts 15 amino acids. Only the CDR3 portion is preserved as DNA: 45 bases, with reading frame beginning at the first base. As encoded in the germline V gene, CDR1 is SGHRS while CDR2 is YFSETQ. The junction carries 18 bases between V and J, which are trimmed by 7 bases and 2 bases respectively. Library preparation was by the immunoSEQ multiplex PCR assay. TCRdb mirrors the immuneACCESS table, restricted to in-frame sequences. Some clones are absent from its copies; in checked studies, under half trace to an unresolved V gene, and the reason for the others is unknown. The sample table holds tens of thousands of clones, of which 96% were seen once. The ten largest clones take up roughly 0.34% of the sample. Concerning this clone: This receptor's antigen is unknown. Base qualities are not at hand, and no much larger clone is one base apart.

This clonotype was obtained from a human donor in good health. Sequencing was performed on T cells isolated from PBMCs. The rearranged chain carries TRBV5-1 and TRBJ1-1; the D gene is perhaps TRBD1, on 6 matching bases. In nucleotide form, the sequence is TGCGCCAGCGGAGTAACAGGGCTGGGTAACACTGAAGCTTTCTTT. Its protein is CASGVTGLGNTEAFF.